These T cell receptor beta chains were read from a single sample in a study of blood T cell repertoires in COVID-19. Clones were sequenced by immunoSEQ multiplex PCR, and TCRdb holds only the in-frame ones, with some missing. The table has 85,000 to 100,000 clones, around 82% seen once; the top ten hold roughly 8.2%. The sequencing sample was made of peripheral blood. These receptor sequences come from a man in his fifties who had recovered from COVID-19. Each CDR3 is given with its conserved first and last residue. A D gene is named only where the DNA matches it firmly. Rows may omit the clone size; those that give it use once, few, many or a size class.

j_gene | d_gene | v_gene | abundance | CDR3nt | CDR3aa
TRBJ1-2 | TRBD1 | TRBV7-2 | few | TGTGCCAGCAGCCACGGACAGGGGGCGAATGGCTACACCTTC | CASSHGQGANGYTF
TRBJ1-1 | - | TRBV29-1 | - | TGCAGCGTTGATGTAGGGGGGGTGGGAGCTTTCTTT | CSVDVGGVGAFF
TRBJ1-1 | - | TRBV30 | few | TGTGCCTGGAGTGTAGACGGGGCTGAAGCTTTCTTT | CAWSVDGAEAFF
TRBJ2-4 | - | TRBV9 | - | TGTGCCAGCAGCCAGGGGCAATCTAAAAACATTCAGTACTTC | CASSQGQSKNIQYF
TRBJ2-2 | TRBD2 | TRBV5-4 | once | TGTGCCAGCAGCACACCACTAGCGGGAGGCACCGGGGAGCTGTTTTTT | CASSTPLAGGTGELFF
TRBJ2-2 | - | TRBV27 | few | TGTGCCAGCAGTTTCCGGCAGGGGTACTTAGGGGAGCTGTTTTTT | CASSFRQGYLGELFF
TRBJ2-7 | - | TRBV7-9 | - | TGTGCCAGCAGCTTAGCGGGCCCAGGCCGAAGCGAGCAGTACTTC | CASSLAGPGRSEQYF
TRBJ2-2 | TRBD2 | TRBV7-2 | - | TGTGCCAGCAGCTTGTCTAGCGGTCCAACCGGGGAGCTGTTTTTT | CASSLSSGPTGELFF
TRBJ2-1 | TRBD2 | TRBV7-9 | - | TGTGCCAGCTGCCACAGGCTAGCGGCTAACTACAATGAGCAGTTCTTC | CASCHRLAANYNEQFF
TRBJ2-2 | TRBD2 | TRBV28 | - | TGTGCCAGCAGTGCTAGCGGGAGCACCGGGGAGCTGTTTTTT | CASSASGSTGELFF
TRBJ1-1 | TRBD1 | TRBV7-2 | few | TGTGCCAGCAGCTTAGCCCGCCTACAGGGGGCGAACACTGAAGCTTTCTTT | CASSLARLQGANTEAFF
TRBJ2-1 | - | TRBV20-1 | - | TGCAGTGCGCCCTACGTCTCTGGGCAGTTCTTC | CSAPYVSGQFF
TRBJ2-7 | TRBD1 | TRBV18 | - | TGTGCCAGCTCACCACCGGGACAGGGGGCACAGGAGCAGTACTTC | CASSPPGQGAQEQYF
TRBJ2-3 | TRBD2 | TRBV5-6 | - | TGTGCCAGCAGCACTGGGTATAGCGGGGATACGCAGTATTTT | CASSTGYSGDTQYF
TRBJ2-3 | TRBD2 | TRBV7-2 | - | TGTGCCAGCATGAGGCCGGGAGGCAGTACAGATACGCAGTATTTT | CASMRPGGSTDTQYF
TRBJ1-5 | - | TRBV19 | few | TGTGCCAGTAGAAGTGGGCTTTGGAATCAGCCCCAGCATTTT | CASRSGLWNQPQHF
TRBJ2-7 | - | TRBV23-1 | - | TGCGCCAGCAGTCGCTCGGCGGTGAGCTCCTACGAGCAGTACTTC | CASSRSAVSSYEQYF
TRBJ1-5 | - | TRBV5-8 | - | TGTGCCAGCAGCCGTGGACAGAGCAATCAGCCCCAGCATTTT | CASSRGQSNQPQHF
TRBJ1-5 | - | TRBV5-3 | - | TGTGCCAGAAGCTTGACATACGTGCTTCCCCTACAGGATCAGCCCCAGCATTTT | CARSLTYVLPLQDQPQHF
TRBJ1-2 | TRBD1 | TRBV10-3 | - | TGTGCCATCAGTGAGTCACAGGGGGGCCGAGATGGCTACACCTTC | CAISESQGGRDGYTF
TRBJ2-1 | - | TRBV19 | - | TGTGCCAGTAGTATTTCCCTTCACAATGAGCAGTTCTTC | CASSISLHNEQFF
TRBJ2-1 | - | TRBV5-4 | once | TGTGCCAGCAGCCACGACCGGGGCAATGAGCAGTTCTTC | CASSHDRGNEQFF
TRBJ2-7 | - | TRBV9 | - | TGTGCCAGCAGCTTAAGGGTAGGGGGCGAGCAGTACTTC | CASSLRVGGEQYF
TRBJ2-4 | - | TRBV23-1 | - | TGCGCCAGAAGGACGGGGAACATTCAGTACTTC | CARRTGNIQYF
TRBJ1-1 | - | TRBV7-2 | - | TGTGCCAGCAGCTTTGGTAGCATGAACACTGAAGCTTTCTTT | CASSFGSMNTEAFF
TRBJ2-7 | - | TRBV9 | - | TGTGCCAGCAGCGTAACAGGGTTGAACGAGCAGTACTTC | CASSVTGLNEQYF
TRBJ2-3 | TRBD1 | TRBV6-6 | - | TGTGCCAGCAGCAGAGGGACAGGCGTAGGTGATACGCAGTATTTT | CASSRGTGVGDTQYF
TRBJ2-3 | TRBD2 | TRBV27 | once | TGTGCCAGCAGCCAAACTAGCGATAGCACAGATACGCAGTATTTT | CASSQTSDSTDTQYF
TRBJ2-7 | TRBD2 | TRBV28 | - | TGTGCCAGCAGTATCCTAGCGGTCTACGAGCAGTACTTC | CASSILAVYEQYF
TRBJ1-2 | TRBD1 | TRBV12-3/TRBV12-4 | - | TGTGCCAGCAGTTTGGGACAGGGCGCTGGCTACACCTTC | CASSLGQGAGYTF
TRBJ2-1 | - | TRBV7-6 | - | TGTGCCAGCAGCCGCCTATTCTTGAATGAGCAGTTCTTC | CASSRLFLNEQFF
TRBJ1-1 | TRBD1 | TRBV7-2 | - | TGTGCCAGCAGCGTAGGACAGGGGGCTTCTGAAGCTTTCTTT | CASSVGQGASEAFF
TRBJ1-2 | - | TRBV6-5 | - | TGTGCCAGCCTTGAAACAGGGACTAACTATGGCTACACCTTC | CASLETGTNYGYTF
TRBJ2-4 | - | TRBV28 | - | TGTGCCAGCAGCACCCCTCTACTAGCCAAAAACATTCAGTACTTC | CASSTPLLAKNIQYF
TRBJ2-7 | - | TRBV10-3 | - | TGTGCCATCAGTGAGTCGGGGGGAAACACCTACGAGCAGTACTTC | CAISESGGNTYEQYF
TRBJ2-7 | TRBD1 | TRBV3-1/TRBV3-2 | - | TGTGCCAGCAGCCAAGACCCACCAAAAAGACAGGGCTACGAGCAGTACTTC | CASSQDPPKRQGYEQYF
TRBJ1-2 | TRBD1 | TRBV30 | - | TGTGCCTGGAGTTCACAGGGGCACTATGGCTACACCTTC | CAWSSQGHYGYTF
TRBJ1-5 | - | TRBV7-2 | - | TGTGCCAGCAGCTTAGAACAGGGAAAGCCCCAGCATTTT | CASSLEQGKPQHF
TRBJ2-1 | TRBD1 | TRBV10-2 | once | TGCGCCAGCAGCTCAGGACAGGGCTTTCGGCAGTTCTTC | CASSSGQGFRQFF
TRBJ2-7 | TRBD2 | TRBV20-1 | - | TGCAGTGCTATCAGCGGGAACGAGCAGTACTTC | CSAISGNEQYF
TRBJ2-5 | - | TRBV5-4 | - | TGTGCCAGCAGCTTGCCCGAAGCCGCGACCCAGTACTTC | CASSLPEAATQYF
TRBJ2-7 | - | TRBV4-2 | - | TGTGCCAGCAGCCAGGCTAACTACCCGGATTACGAGCAGTACTTC | CASSQANYPDYEQYF
TRBJ1-1 | - | TRBV4-3 | - | TGCGCCAGCAGCCAAGCCATCGGGACACAGAACACTGAAGCTTTCTTT | CASSQAIGTQNTEAFF
TRBJ2-5 | - | TRBV2 | - | TGTGCCAGCAGTGAAGCGCTTACTAGCATCCGTCCGGTGGGGAAAGAGACCCAGTACTTC | CASSEALTSIRPVGKETQYF
TRBJ2-1 | - | TRBV29-1 | - | TGCAGCGTTGACCCCCTGGGGGGGGGCGGAAATGAGCAGTTCTTC | CSVDPLGGGGNEQFF
TRBJ2-7 | TRBD2 | TRBV5-1 | - | TGCGCCAGCAGCTGGCCGACTAGCGGGGCGGGCGAGCAGTACTTC | CASSWPTSGAGEQYF
TRBJ1-1 | TRBD1 | TRBV5-1 | once | TGCGCCAGCAGCTTGACCGGGACAGGGGACCCTGAAGCTTTCTTT | CASSLTGTGDPEAFF
TRBJ2-1 | TRBD2 | TRBV24-1 | - | TGTGCCACCAGTGTATTAGCGGGTAATGAGCAGTTCTTC | CATSVLAGNEQFF
TRBJ2-1 | TRBD2 | TRBV5-5 | - | TGTGCCAGCAGCTTTTTGCTAGCGGGGGCTTCCCCGCCCCCACAGCAGTTCTTC | CASSFLLAGASPPPQQFF
TRBJ1-6 | TRBD1 | TRBV5-4 | - | TGTGCCAGCAGCTTCCGGGACAGGCCCCTTTCACCCCTCCACTTT | CASSFRDRPLSPLHF
TRBJ2-2 | TRBD1 | TRBV24-1 | - | TGTGCCACCAGTGATGACAGGGCGGTTACCGGGGAGCTGTTTTTT | CATSDDRAVTGELFF